Listed below are T cell receptor beta chains from one sample, sequenced in a study of beta chain features in type 1 diabetes. Sequenced by immunoSEQ multiplex PCR; TCRdb stores in-frame clones only, minus some. The repertoire holds some 70,000 clones, with 49% as singletons. The sample taken for sequencing was central memory CD4+ T cells from blood. These receptors were obtained from a man aged 25-45 years with type 1 diabetes. CDR3s include the opening cysteine and the closing phenylalanine or tryptophan. D genes are given only for firm matches. Clone size is stated in some rows and not others, as once, few, many or a class when expanded.

j_call v_call d_call clone_size cdr3_aa cdr3_nt
TRBJ1-5 TRBV18 NA few CASSLGQQNQPQHF TGTGCCAGCTCCCTCGGACAGCAGAATCAGCCCCAGCATTTT
TRBJ2-1 TRBV18 TRBD1 few CASSSPTGMGNEQFF TGTGCCAGCTCAAGCCCGACAGGGATGGGCAATGAGCAGTTCTTC
TRBJ2-2 TRBV19 TRBD2 few CASSGGPGGELFF TGTGCCAGCAGCGGGGGGCCGGGCGGGGAGCTGTTTTTT
TRBJ2-1 TRBV5-1 NA NA CASSLGPLADFSYNEQFF TGCGCCAGCAGCTTGGGGCCCCTTGCGGATTTCTCCTACAATGAGCAGTTCTTC
TRBJ1-5 TRBV27 TRBD1 NA CASSYHGTGGNQPQHF TGTGCCAGCAGCTACCACGGGACAGGTGGTAATCAGCCCCAGCATTTT
TRBJ1-2 TRBV5-1 TRBD1 NA CASSTTGWGYTF TGCGCCAGCAGCACGACAGGGTGGGGCTACACCTTC
TRBJ1-2 TRBV30 NA NA CAWSYQGNYGYTF TGTGCCTGGAGTTACCAGGGAAACTATGGCTACACCTTC
TRBJ2-7 TRBV4-1 TRBD2 NA CASSQDRASGVLSYEQYF TGCGCCAGCAGCCAAGATAGGGCTAGCGGAGTCCTGTCCTACGAGCAGTACTTC
TRBJ1-1 TRBV5-4 TRBD1 NA CASSFRGDLNTEAFF TGTGCCAGCAGCTTCAGGGGGGACCTGAACACTGAAGCTTTCTTT
TRBJ1-1 TRBV5-6 NA few CASSPWTVSNTEAFF TGTGCCAGCAGCCCGTGGACAGTATCAAACACTGAAGCTTTCTTT
TRBJ1-1 TRBV18 NA NA CASSPRGGSTEAFF TGTGCCAGCTCTCCCCGAGGGGGTAGCACTGAAGCTTTCTTT
TRBJ2-1 TRBV5-4 NA NA CASSLVGALASYNEQFF TGTGCCAGCAGCTTGGTAGGAGCACTAGCCTCCTACAATGAGCAGTTCTTC
TRBJ2-3 TRBV7-2 TRBD2 once CATRGVGTDTQYF TGTGCCACCCGGGGGGTAGGCACAGATACGCAGTATTTT
TRBJ2-5 TRBV5-1 NA few CASSPRAGETQYF TGCGCCAGCAGTCCGAGGGCCGGGGAGACCCAGTACTTC
TRBJ2-7 TRBV10-1 TRBD1 NA CASSAGGRFEQYF TGCGCCAGCAGTGCAGGGGGCCGGTTTGAGCAGTACTTC
TRBJ1-1 TRBV27 TRBD1 NA CASSSLTGTMNTEAFF TGTGCCAGCAGTTCACTGACAGGGACGATGAACACTGAAGCTTTCTTT
TRBJ1-3 TRBV5-5 TRBD1 NA CASSLAAGGSSGNTIYF TGTGCCAGCAGCTTGGCGGCAGGGGGGTCCTCTGGAAACACCATATATTTT
TRBJ2-5 TRBV5-1 TRBD1 NA CASSWAGTEYQETQYF TGCGCCAGCAGCTGGGCCGGGACAGAGTACCAAGAGACCCAGTACTTC
TRBJ1-5 TRBV5-6 NA few CASSLGTLSNQPQHF TGTGCCAGCAGCTTGGGGACTCTTAGCAATCAGCCCCAGCATTTT
TRBJ2-7 TRBV6-5 TRBD2 NA CASSPRTSGDYEQYF TGTGCCAGCAGTCCGCGGACTAGCGGCGATTACGAGCAGTACTTC
TRBJ2-3 TRBV5-6 TRBD2 NA CASTGGGGSADTQYF TGTGCCAGCACCGGGGGGGGAGGGTCGGCAGATACGCAGTATTTT
TRBJ2-7 TRBV28 NA NA CASSSRLVEQYF TGTGCCAGCAGTTCCCGACTAGTCGAGCAGTACTTC
TRBJ2-5 TRBV7-2 NA few CASSLVGGNQETQYF TGTGCCAGCAGCTTAGTCGGCGGTAACCAAGAGACCCAGTACTTC
TRBJ2-5 TRBV27 NA once CASSRDTETQYF TGTGCCAGCAGCCGGGACACCGAGACCCAGTACTTC
TRBJ1-6 TRBV5-8 NA NA CASNLGQYNSPLHF TGTGCCAGCAACTTGGGACAATATAATTCACCCCTCCACTTT
TRBJ2-7 TRBV5-1 NA NA CASSLEGGPLDEQYF TGCGCCAGCAGCTTGGAAGGCGGGCCCTTGGACGAGCAGTACTTC
TRBJ2-3 TRBV5-6 TRBD2 NA CASSAFSGRGADTQYF TGTGCCAGCAGCGCGTTTAGCGGGAGAGGCGCAGATACGCAGTATTTT
TRBJ1-2 TRBV7-9 TRBD1 NA CASSLASGTGTYGYTF TGTGCCAGCAGCTTAGCGTCGGGGACAGGGACCTATGGCTACACCTTC
TRBJ2-3 TRBV9 NA few CASSVVDTTRADTQYF TGTGCCAGCAGCGTAGTGGACACGACGCGTGCAGATACGCAGTATTTT
TRBJ1-2 TRBV19 NA NA CASVDSNYGYTF TGTGCCAGTGTCGACAGCAACTATGGCTACACCTTC
TRBJ1-5 TRBV7-2 NA NA CASSLSTNQPQHF TGTGCCAGCAGCTTGAGCACTAATCAGCCCCAGCATTTT
TRBJ1-4 TRBV14 NA NA CASSQGIGLRNEKLFF TGTGCCAGCAGCCAAGGTATAGGACTGCGGAATGAAAAACTGTTTTTT
TRBJ2-2 TRBV5-1 TRBD2 once CASRPQGREGLGTGELFF TGCGCCAGCAGACCTCAGGGGCGGGAGGGCCTTGGCACCGGGGAGCTGTTTTTT
TRBJ2-1 TRBV19 TRBD2 once CASTTLAGGGSYNEQFF TGTGCCAGTACCACCTTAGCGGGAGGGGGATCCTACAATGAGCAGTTCTTC
TRBJ1-2 TRBV5-1 NA NA CASSAGQSNYGYTF TGCGCCAGCAGCGCCGGACAGAGTAACTATGGCTACACCTTC
TRBJ1-5 TRBV6-6 NA few CASRGTVRNQPQHF TGTGCCAGCCGTGGCACAGTACGAAATCAGCCCCAGCATTTT
TRBJ1-5 TRBV27 NA few CASSSTPQPGWDQPQHF TGTGCCAGCAGTTCCACCCCGCAGCCAGGGTGGGATCAGCCCCAGCATTTT
TRBJ2-3 TRBV7-2 TRBD2 once CASSSGAGGDTQYF TGTGCCAGCAGCTCCGGAGCGGGGGGAGATACGCAGTATTTT
TRBJ1-5 TRBV28 NA once CASSSPLSNQPQHF TGTGCCAGCAGTTCCCCTCTTAGCAATCAGCCCCAGCATTTT
TRBJ2-6 TRBV6-5 NA NA CASSIGASGANVLTF TGTGCCAGCAGTATAGGGGCCTCTGGGGCCAACGTCCTGACTTTC
TRBJ1-1 TRBV23-1 NA NA CASSPSLGQPNTEAFF TGCGCCAGCAGCCCGAGCCTGGGACAACCGAACACTGAAGCTTTCTTT
TRBJ1-1 TRBV11-2 NA NA CASSSGWNTEALF TGTGCCAGCAGCTCAGGGTGGAACACTGAAGCTCTCTTT
TRBJ2-7 TRBV30 TRBD1 NA CAWSRTGVGEQYF TGTGCCTGGAGTCGGACAGGAGTAGGCGAGCAGTACTTC
TRBJ2-1 TRBV10-3 TRBD2 NA CAISEVLSGGAVEQFF TGTGCCATCAGTGAAGTTTTAAGCGGGGGGGCGGTTGAGCAGTTCTTC
TRBJ1-1 TRBV5-1 NA NA CASSLATGKNTEAFF TGCGCCAGCAGCTTGGCCACAGGGAAGAACACTGAAGCTTTCTTT
TRBJ2-7 TRBV30 NA NA CAWNRGPDEQYF TGTGCCTGGAACCGAGGGCCGGACGAGCAGTACTTC
TRBJ2-1 TRBV27 NA few CASSPRTGGINEQFF TGTGCCAGCAGCCCAAGGACTGGGGGGATAAATGAGCAGTTCTTC
TRBJ1-1 TRBV5-4 TRBD1 NA CASTLQGSTEAFF TGTGCCAGCACCCTACAGGGGTCCACTGAAGCTTTCTTT
TRBJ2-1 TRBV11-2 TRBD2 NA CASSFWASGRLDNEQFF TGTGCCAGCAGCTTTTGGGCTAGCGGGAGACTAGACAATGAGCAGTTCTTC
TRBJ2-7 TRBV6-1 NA NA CASSDGTSREEQYF TGTGCCAGCAGTGACGGGACTTCGCGGGAAGAGCAGTACTTC
TRBJ2-6 TRBV5-1 TRBD2 NA CATRLAGGANVLTF TGCGCCACCCGACTAGCGGGGGGGGCCAACGTCCTGACTTTC
TRBJ1-2 TRBV19 NA few CASQANYGYTF TGTGCCAGTCAGGCTAACTATGGCTACACCTTC
TRBJ1-1 TRBV5-4 TRBD1 few CASSGDRGGQGTEAFF TGTGCCAGCAGCGGGGATCGAGGGGGCCAGGGCACTGAAGCTTTCTTT
TRBJ2-1 TRBV30 TRBD2 NA CAWSVGLAEYNEQFF TGTGCCTGGAGTGTAGGACTAGCAGAATACAATGAGCAGTTCTTC